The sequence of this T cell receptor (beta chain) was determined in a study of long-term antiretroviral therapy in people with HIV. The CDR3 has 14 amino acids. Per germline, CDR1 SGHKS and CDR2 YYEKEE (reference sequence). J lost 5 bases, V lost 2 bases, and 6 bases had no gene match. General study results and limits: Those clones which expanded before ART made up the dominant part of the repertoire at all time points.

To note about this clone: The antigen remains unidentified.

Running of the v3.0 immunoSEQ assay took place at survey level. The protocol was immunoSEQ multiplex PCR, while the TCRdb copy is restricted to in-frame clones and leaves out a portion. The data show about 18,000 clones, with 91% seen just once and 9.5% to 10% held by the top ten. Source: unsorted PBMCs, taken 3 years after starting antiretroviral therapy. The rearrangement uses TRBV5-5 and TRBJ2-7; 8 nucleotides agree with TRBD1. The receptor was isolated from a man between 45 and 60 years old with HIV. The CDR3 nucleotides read TGTGCCAGCAGCTTTCTGACAGGGGCCCACGAGCAGTACTTC. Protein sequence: CASSFLTGAHEQYF. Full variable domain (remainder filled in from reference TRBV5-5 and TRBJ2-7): DAGVTQSPTHLIKTRGQQVTLRCSPISGHKSVSWYQQVLGQGPQFIFQYYEKEERGRGNFPDRFSARQFPNYSSELNVNALLLGDSALYLCASSFLTGAHEQYFGPGTRLTVT.